Listed below are T cell receptor beta chains from one sample, sequenced in a study of T cell responses to AZD1222 COVID-19 vaccine. Here immunoSEQ multiplex PCR was the method, and the copy in TCRdb shows in-frame clones only, minus some. The repertoire holds some 190,000 clones, with 85% to 95% as singletons. The sample was peripheral blood, taken 28 days after the second AZD1222 dose. The receptors shown here come from an adult who received the AZD1222 COVID-19 vaccine. The CDR3 runs from the conserved cysteine through the conserved F or W. Fields, in order: V gene, D gene, J gene, clone size, CDR3 protein, CDR3 DNA. A D gene is named only where the DNA matches it firmly. Not every row has a clone size; where given, it reads once, few, many or a size class.

TRBV27,-,TRBJ1-5,-,CASSFTGSNQPQHF,TGTGCCAGCAGTTTCACAGGCAGCAATCAGCCCCAGCATTTT
TRBV29-1,-,TRBJ1-1,-,CSVAPQTGVATEAFF,TGCAGCGTCGCGCCCCAGACAGGAGTGGCCACTGAAGCTTTCTTT
TRBV7-3,-,TRBJ2-6,-,CASSSWGSGANVLTF,TGTGCCAGCAGCTCGTGGGGGTCTGGGGCCAACGTCCTGACTTTC
TRBV12-3/TRBV12-4,-,TRBJ2-1,-,CASSPSDEQFF,TGTGCCAGCAGTCCGAGTGATGAGCAGTTCTTC
TRBV10-3,-,TRBJ2-3,-,CAIRRTDESTDTQYF,TGTGCCATCAGGCGGACAGACGAAAGCACAGATACGCAGTATTTT
TRBV2,-,TRBJ2-1,-,CASSLESNEQFF,TGTGCCAGCAGCCTCGAGAGTAATGAGCAGTTCTTC
TRBV7-9,-,TRBJ2-7,-,CASSAPGILYEQYF,TGTGCCAGCAGCGCCCCTGGGATCCTCTACGAGCAGTACTTC
TRBV19,TRBD1,TRBJ1-5,-,CASSIDGQGLGGNQPQHF,TGTGCCAGTAGTATAGATGGACAGGGATTAGGAGGCAATCAGCCCCAGCATTTT
TRBV19,-,TRBJ1-5,-,CASSINRGGKSNQPQHF,TGTGCCAGTAGTATAAATCGGGGGGGGAAGAGCAATCAGCCCCAGCATTTT
TRBV5-8,TRBD1,TRBJ2-2,-,CASSLDRGVTGELFF,TGTGCCAGCAGCTTGGACAGGGGGGTCACCGGGGAGCTGTTTTTT
TRBV10-3,-,TRBJ1-2,-,CAISQDGYGYTF,TGTGCCATCAGCCAGGACGGCTATGGCTACACCTTC
TRBV7-9,TRBD1,TRBJ1-6,-,CASSPTGEGSPLHF,TGTGCCAGCAGTCCGACAGGGGAGGGATCACCCCTCCACTTT
TRBV19,TRBD1,TRBJ1-3,-,CASSIITGVPAGNTIYF,TGTGCCAGTAGTATTATCACAGGGGTCCCGGCTGGAAACACCATATATTTT
TRBV28,-,TRBJ1-3,once,CASGSSSGNTIYF,TGTGCCAGCGGGTCCAGCTCTGGAAACACCATATATTTT
TRBV28,-,TRBJ1-2,-,CASSFLQTGMGGYTF,TGTGCCAGCAGTTTTCTACAAACAGGGATGGGTGGCTACACCTTC
TRBV24-1,-,TRBJ1-1,-,CATSDATGFTEAFF,TGTGCCACCAGTGACGCCACAGGGTTCACTGAAGCTTTCTTT
TRBV29-1,TRBD1,TRBJ1-1,-,CSVEAPTGGRNTEAFF,TGCAGCGTTGAAGCCCCTACAGGGGGCCGGAACACTGAAGCTTTCTTT
TRBV9,TRBD2,TRBJ2-5,-,CASSPDGREGRGTQYF,TGTGCCAGCAGCCCGGATGGGCGGGAGGGCCGAGGGACCCAGTACTTC
TRBV5-1,-,TRBJ2-5,once,CASSLGAGILGETQYF,TGCGCCAGCAGCTTGGGGGCGGGGATACTCGGAGAGACCCAGTACTTC
TRBV5-1,-,TRBJ1-4,-,CASSLGSGLRGEKLFF,TGCGCCAGCAGCTTGGGATCGGGGCTAAGGGGTGAAAAACTGTTTTTT
TRBV19,TRBD1,TRBJ2-7,-,CASSTQRQGNQGEQYF,TGTGCCAGTAGTACCCAACGACAGGGAAATCAAGGCGAGCAGTACTTC
TRBV7-9,TRBD1,TRBJ1-1,-,CASSNPRQGNTEAFF,TGTGCCAGCAGCAATCCGAGACAGGGGAACACTGAAGCTTTCTTT
TRBV28,TRBD1,TRBJ1-1,-,CASSRQGAPAEAFF,TGTGCCAGCAGTAGACAGGGGGCGCCTGCTGAAGCTTTCTTT
TRBV7-7,-,TRBJ2-2,-,CASSSSGNTGELFF,TGTGCCAGCAGCTCCAGCGGGAACACCGGGGAGCTGTTTTTT
TRBV7-2,TRBD2,TRBJ2-7,-,CASSPLPRGVLYEQYF,TGTGCCAGCAGCCCACTCCCCCGGGGGGTACTCTACGAGCAGTACTTC
TRBV7-2,-,TRBJ2-7,-,CASSGNYEQYF,TGTGCCAGCAGCGGGAACTACGAGCAGTACTTC
TRBV11-2,-,TRBJ1-1,-,CASSLLQDPGTEAFF,TGTGCCAGCAGCTTGTTACAGGACCCCGGGACTGAAGCTTTCTTT
TRBV7-9,TRBD1,TRBJ2-7,-,CASSLEGGFGYEQYF,TGTGCCAGCAGCTTAGAAGGGGGCTTTGGGTACGAGCAGTACTTC
TRBV11-3,-,TRBJ2-1,-,CASSLGHNEQFF,TGTGCCAGCAGCCTCGGCCACAATGAGCAGTTCTTC
TRBV6-5,-,TRBJ2-3,-,CATRTDTQYF,TGTGCCACCCGCACAGATACGCAGTATTTT
TRBV10-3,TRBD1,TRBJ2-2,-,CAMTRDRGTGELFF,TGTGCCATGACCCGGGACAGGGGTACCGGGGAGCTGTTTTTT
TRBV6-6,TRBD2,TRBJ2-7,-,CASSHGLAPEQYF,TGTGCCAGCAGTCACGGACTAGCCCCCGAGCAGTACTTC
TRBV7-9,-,TRBJ1-6,-,CASSLMGSAGRPLHF,TGTGCCAGCAGCTTAATGGGGTCGGCGGGTAGGCCCCTCCACTTT
TRBV9,-,TRBJ1-2,-,CASSPRDPYGYTF,TGTGCCAGCAGCCCCCGGGACCCCTATGGCTACACCTTC
TRBV30,TRBD2,TRBJ2-7,-,CAWSGAGGGSSYEQYF,TGTGCCTGGAGTGGCGCTGGGGGGGGAAGCTCCTACGAGCAGTACTTC
TRBV29-1,-,TRBJ1-2,-,CSVGMGRSYGYTF,TGCAGCGTCGGAATGGGCCGGAGCTATGGCTACACCTTC
TRBV3-1/TRBV3-2,TRBD1,TRBJ2-1,-,CASSQEFGRQPSGGFVGGVEQFF,TGTGCCAGCAGCCAAGAGTTCGGACGCCAACCGTCAGGGGGTTTCGTTGGGGGCGTTGAGCAGTTCTTC
TRBV4-1,-,TRBJ1-2,-,CASSQDASWAGGYTF,TGCGCCAGCAGCCAAGATGCCAGCTGGGCGGGAGGCTACACCTTC
TRBV7-6,TRBD2,TRBJ2-3,-,CASSLSGDRTDTQYF,TGTGCCAGCAGCCTGAGCGGGGATCGCACAGATACGCAGTATTTT
TRBV3-1/TRBV3-2,TRBD1,TRBJ1-6,-,CASSQGWPGGGYNSPLHF,TGTGCCAGCAGCCAAGGTTGGCCAGGGGGTGGATATAATTCACCCCTCCACTTT
TRBV2,TRBD1,TRBJ2-7,few,CASSAQGQGPYEQYF,TGTGCCAGCAGTGCCCAAGGACAGGGTCCCTACGAGCAGTACTTC
TRBV6-1,-,TRBJ2-3,-,CASSELASESTDTQYF,TGTGCCAGCAGTGAACTGGCTAGCGAAAGCACAGATACGCAGTATTTT
TRBV29-1,TRBD1,TRBJ1-1,-,CSGSRGGEAFF,TGCAGCGGATCCAGGGGGGGGGAAGCTTTCTTT
TRBV6-5,TRBD1,TRBJ2-1,-,CASTDNRGQVRKQFF,TGTGCCAGCACAGATAACAGGGGGCAGGTTCGAAAGCAGTTCTTC
TRBV20-1,-,TRBJ1-4,-,CSGWEKLFF,TGCAGTGGATGGGAAAAACTGTTTTTT
TRBV28,-,TRBJ2-7,-,CASSSEGGSYEQYF,TGTGCCAGCAGTTCCGAGGGCGGTTCCTACGAGCAGTACTTC
TRBV7-3,-,TRBJ2-3,-,CASSYGTGDTQYF,TGTGCCAGCAGCTACGGGACTGGGGATACGCAGTATTTT
TRBV3-1/TRBV3-2,-,TRBJ2-7,-,CASSQEGTVSSYEQYF,TGTGCCAGCAGCCAAGAGGGGACGGTGAGCTCCTACGAGCAGTACTTC
TRBV7-2,TRBD1,TRBJ2-7,-,CASSSHRGRYEQYF,TGTGCCAGCAGTTCACACAGGGGGAGGTACGAGCAGTACTTC
TRBV19,-,TRBJ1-1,-,CASSMGRRLNTEAFF,TGTGCCAGTAGTATGGGACGGAGGCTGAACACTGAAGCTTTCTTT
TRBV7-2,-,TRBJ2-1,-,CASSFGGGPYNEQFF,TGTGCCAGCAGTTTTGGGGGGGGGCCCTACAATGAGCAGTTCTTC
TRBV27,-,TRBJ1-2,-,CASSQSPWGRGGYTF,TGTGCCAGCAGTCAGAGTCCTTGGGGCAGGGGTGGCTACACCTTC
TRBV7-2,-,TRBJ2-1,-,CASSLHGDGTQEQFF,TGTGCCAGCAGCTTACATGGGGACGGAACCCAAGAGCAGTTCTTC
TRBV12-3/TRBV12-4,-,TRBJ2-3,-,CASSFGTDTQYF,TGTGCCAGCAGTTTCGGCACAGATACGCAGTATTTT